The 6 T cell receptor beta chains listed next were all sequenced from one sample in a study of shared clonotypes between healthy human individuals (dated by TCRdb to between 2020 and 2021). The library was produced with the immunoSEQ multiplex PCR assay. TCRdb took this table from immuneACCESS and kept in-frame rearrangements with V and J called. Such tables lack part of the clones; where checked against another copy, unresolved V genes explain under half of the gap, and the rest is unexplained. Counted in this sample were 2 million or so clones; 90% to 95% of them appeared once. The ten biggest clones cover 0.1% to 0.15% of the sample. Sequenced sample: naive CD4+ T cells sorted from blood. The cell subset or site label corresponds to: CD45RA+ positively selected. Receptors were obtained from a man younger than 35 in good health.

The CDR3 sequence is CASSQGLQAKNIQYF. In DNA, the CDR3 is TGCGCCAGCAGCCAAGGATTGCAGGCCAAAAACATTCAGTACTTC. The chain carries TRBV4-1 and TRBJ2-4, with unresolved D. From germline, CDR1 is MGHRA and CDR2 YSYEKL. The CDR3 extends over 15 amino acids. The V and J ends lost 1 base and 1 base respectively, with 8 bases between them.

This clone showed up just once. This chain links TRBV6-6 with TRBJ1-1; D ambiguous. Trimming removed 6 bases from V and 2 bases from J, with 10 bases in between. Germline-derived CDR1 and CDR2 are MNHNY and SVGAGI (reference sequence). The CDR3 is 13 residues long. CDR3 amino acids: CASSPSTNTEAFF. The CDR3 nucleotides read TGTGCCAGCAGCCCCAGCACAAACACTGAAGCTTTCTTT.

The rearrangement joins TRBV27 to TRBJ1-6, with D perhaps matching TRBD1 (5 bases). The CDR3 is 15 residues long. Looked up from germline, CDR1 is MNHEY and CDR2 is SMNVEV (reference sequence). Trimming pared 2 bases from V and 10 bases from J, leaving 15 bases between. CDR3 coding DNA: TGTGCCAGCAGTTTACGGGGCAGACTTGAGTCACCCCTCCACTTT. It is translated as CASSLRGRLESPLHF.

Remarks on this clone: This sample includes further DNA sequences coding for the same CDR3. This chain uses TRBV10-3 with TRBJ2-3, with a possible D match to TRBD1 (6 bases). Germline assignment: CDR1 ENHRY and CDR2 SYGVKD. With 4 bases removed from V and 1 base from J, the gap between germline ends came to 9 bases. The length of the CDR3 is 14 residues. The CDR3 loop is CAISGSGGTDTQYF. CDR3 nucleotides: TGTGCCATCAGTGGGTCAGGGGGCACAGATACGCAGTATTTT.

This chain links TRBV6-5 with TRBJ2-7, with TRBD1 matching over 9 bases. The trim removed 1 base at V and 5 bases at J, leaving 6 bases unmatched. The CDR3 covers 15 residues. From germline, CDR1 is MNHEY and CDR2 SVGAGI. In DNA, the CDR3 is TGTGCCAGCAGTTACTACTCGGGACAGGGCAACGAGCAGTACTTC. Translated, it gives CASSYYSGQGNEQYF.

As concerns this clone: This specimen includes other DNA sequences encoding the same CDR3. The chain has TRBV18 and TRBJ2-7; 14 positions match TRBD2. V lost 3 bases to trimming and J lost 6 bases; unmatched junction nucleotides: 4. The CDR3 sequence is 15 residues long. Germline assignment: CDR1 KGHSH and CDR2 LQKENI. The CDR3 reads CASSPGTSGRSEQYF. The CDR3 DNA is TGTGCCAGCTCACCCGGGACTAGCGGGAGAAGCGAGCAGTACTTC.